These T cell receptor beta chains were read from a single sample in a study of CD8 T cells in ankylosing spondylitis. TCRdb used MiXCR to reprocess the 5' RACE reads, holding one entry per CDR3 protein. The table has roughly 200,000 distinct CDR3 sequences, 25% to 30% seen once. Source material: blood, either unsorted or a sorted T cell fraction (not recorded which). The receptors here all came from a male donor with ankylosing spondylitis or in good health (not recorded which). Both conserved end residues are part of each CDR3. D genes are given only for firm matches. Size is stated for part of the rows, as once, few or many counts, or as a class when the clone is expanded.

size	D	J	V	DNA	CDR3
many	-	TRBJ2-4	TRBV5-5	TGTGCCAGCAGCTTGGCGGCCACCTCCAAAAACATTCAGTACTTC	CASSLAATSKNIQYF
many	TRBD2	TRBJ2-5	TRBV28	TGTGCCAGCAGACCAGACTTCGCGGGAGGGGAGACCCAGTACTTC	CASRPDFAGGETQYF
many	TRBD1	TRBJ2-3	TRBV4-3	TGCGCCAGCAGCCACGGGACAGGGGAGGTAGATACGCAGTATTTT	CASSHGTGEVDTQYF
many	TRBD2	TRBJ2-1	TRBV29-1	TGCAGCGCCGCCTCCAGGAGCGGGACCCGCTACAATGAGCAGTTCTTC	CSAASRSGTRYNEQFF
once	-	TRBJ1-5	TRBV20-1	TGCAGTGTCAGACGGGGGTACAATCAGCCCCAGCATTTT	CSVRRGYNQPQHF
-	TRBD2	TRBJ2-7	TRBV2	TGTACCCGCAGTCCTAGTGCGGGACTAGCGGGAGGGGCCTACGAGCAGTACTTC	CTRSPSAGLAGGAYEQYF
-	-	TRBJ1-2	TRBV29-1	TGCAGCGTTGATGAGATGGGTCCGTCGTATGGCTACACCTTC	CSVDEMGPSYGYTF
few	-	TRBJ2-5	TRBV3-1	TGTGCCAGCAGCCAAGCCTCAGCTGGAGAGACCCAGTACTTC	CASSQASAGETQYF
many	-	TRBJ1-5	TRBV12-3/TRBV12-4	TGTGCCAGCAGTCCTCCTCCGGGGGTCGGTCAGCCCCAGCATTTT	CASSPPPGVGQPQHF
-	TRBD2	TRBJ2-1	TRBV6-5	TGTGCCAGCAGTTACTGGGGACTAGCGCAGAACAATGAGCAGTTCTTC	CASSYWGLAQNNEQFF
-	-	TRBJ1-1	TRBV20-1	TGCAGTGCTAGAGATCTGTCTAGGAACACTGAAGCTTTCTTT	CSARDLSRNTEAFF
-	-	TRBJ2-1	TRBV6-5	TGTGCCAGCAGTTACGGGGTCGAAGGAGGTGAGCAGTTCTTC	CASSYGVEGGEQFF
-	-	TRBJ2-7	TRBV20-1	TGCAGTGCTAGCTTAGGGGACGCGAGAATATACGAGCAGTACTTC	CSASLGDARIYEQYF
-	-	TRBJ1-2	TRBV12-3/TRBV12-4	TGTGCCAGCAGTCCCCCGGACATTAACGGCTACACCTTC	CASSPPDINGYTF
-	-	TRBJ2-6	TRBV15	TGTGCCACCAGCAGAGATGAAGGGGTTGGGGCCAACGTCCTGACTTTC	CATSRDEGVGANVLTF
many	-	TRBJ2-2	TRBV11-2	TGTGCCAGCAGCCTCGCGGCCGTGTTGGACACCGGGGAGCTGTTTTTT	CASSLAAVLDTGELFF
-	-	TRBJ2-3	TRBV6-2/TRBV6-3	TGTGCCAGCAGTTACGCCCTAAATACGCAGTATTTT	CASSYALNTQYF
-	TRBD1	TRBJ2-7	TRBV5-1	TGCGCCAGCAGCTTGAAGGGGGCAGGCTACGAGCAGTACTTC	CASSLKGAGYEQYF
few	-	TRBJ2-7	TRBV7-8	TGTGCCAGCAGCTTAGTGCGGGTAGCTTACGAGCAGTACTTC	CASSLVRVAYEQYF
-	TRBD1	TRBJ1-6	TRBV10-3	TGTGCCATCAGTGAGGGACAGGGGGCAGAATCACCCCTCCACTTT	CAISEGQGAESPLHF